What follows are 31 T cell receptor beta chains derived from one specimen sequenced in a study of regulatory T cells in long-lasting Graves disease. Time point specified: newly diagnosed GD, antithyroid drugs for less than 3 months. PBMC-derived RNA was used for the TCR library. The TCR beta library used iRepertoire HTBI primers with Arm-PCR amplification of CDR3. Each CDR3 protein gets one entry after TCRdb re-called the multiplex PCR reads with MiXCR. The sample holds around 500,000 distinct CDR3 sequences, more than 15% seen once. This sample was shared with a second study, whose subject was T cells in Graves' hyperthyroidism and ophthalmopathy.

This specimen was peripheral blood mononuclear cells (PBMCs), taken at new diagnosis, from a patient treated with antithyroid drugs. These receptors originate from a woman aged 40 to 65 with Graves disease.

The chain employs TRBV20-1 and TRBJ2-1; the D call may be TRBD1 or TRBD2 (5 bases each). The CDR3 extends over 15 amino acids. CDR1 is DFQATT, CDR2 SNEGSKA, per germline (reference sequence). V lost 6 bases, J lost 7 bases, and 22 bases lay in between. The CDR3 nucleotides are TGCAGTGCCTCCCCCTGGGGGACGAGCACGAATGAGCAGTTCTTC. Translation: CSASPWGTSTNEQFF.

The chain couples TRBV11-2 to TRBJ2-5; 10 bases map to TRBD1. Germline V gene sequence: CDR1 SGHAT, CDR2 FQNNGV. This CDR3 is 17 amino acids long. Trimming at V came to 5 bases and at J to 4 bases, leaving 13 bases not matched to a gene. The CDR3 reads CASSPPGTGVGRETQYF. CDR3 in DNA: TGTGCCAGCAGCCCACCTGGGACAGGGGTCGGTAGAGAGACCCAGTACTTC.

V is TRBV6-2 or TRBV6-3 and J is TRBJ2-2; maybe TRBD2 (5 bases). V lost 4 bases and J lost 1, with 13 bases in between. This CDR3 region has 16 residues. Germline V gene data show CDR1 as MNHEY and CDR2 as SVGEGT. The CDR3 coding sequence is TGTGCCAGCAGTTCCTATGGAGGCTGGAACACCGGGGAGCTGTTTTTT. This encodes CASSSYGGWNTGELFF.

This clonotype was detected ten times or more. This rearrangement joins TRBV3-1 to TRBJ1-5; D is unresolved. The germline V and J ends were trimmed by 1 base and 3 bases, with 4 bases remaining between them. The germline CDR1 and CDR2 sequences are LGHDT and YNNKEL (reference sequence). This CDR3 contains 13 residues. The CDR3: CASSQGLNQPQHF. The CDR3, as DNA: TGTGCCAGCAGCCAAGGTCTCAATCAGCCCCAGCATTTT. The complete variable domain, with remaining parts taken from reference TRBV3-1 and TRBJ1-5, reads DTAVSQTPKYLVTQMGNDKSIKCEQNLGHDTMYWYKQDSKKFLKIMFSYNNKELIINETVPNRFSPKSPDKAHLNLHINSLELGDSAVYFCASSQGLNQPQHFGDGTRLSIL.

The chain joins TRBV7-9 to TRBJ2-1; no reliable D call. CDR3 length equals 16 residues. In germline, CDR1 is SEHNR, CDR2 FQNEAQ (reference sequence). The V end was cut by 5 bases, the J end by 0 bases, with 14 bases between. The CDR3 here is CASSHRFLSSYNEQFF. The DNA for the CDR3 is TGTGCCAGCAGCCACAGATTTTTAAGCTCCTACAATGAGCAGTTCTTC.

This clonotype has ten or more counts. J is TRBJ2-3 and V is TRBV12-3 or TRBV12-4; D unresolved. Trimming stripped 7 bases from V and 3 bases from J, with 11 bases between. The CDR3 sequence is 13 residues long. CDR3 region: CASTLSRTDTQYF. The CDR3 bases are TGTGCCAGCACTCTTAGCCGGACAGATACGCAGTATTTT.

On this clonotype: At one end, the junction sequence differs from germline, possibly due to a read error. The chain uses TRBV19 and TRBJ1-5; D perhaps matches TRBD1 (6 bases). Germline V gives CDR1 LNHDA, CDR2 SQIVND (reference sequence). The length of the CDR3 is 18 residues. The CDR3 DNA follows: TGTGCCAGTAGAATAGCAGGGGACGGACAATATAGCAATCAGCCCCAGCATTTT. Protein: CASRIAGDGQYSNQPQHF.

This clonotype was counted ten times or more. The gene calls are TRBV28 and TRBJ1-2; 8 positions agree with TRBD1. The ends lost 2 bases at V and 8 bases at J; junction bases unmatched: 7. The germline gives CDR1 MDHEN, CDR2 SYDVKM. The CDR3 runs to 14 residues. The CDR3 DNA follows: TGTGCCAGCAGTTTACTCGACAGGGGTGGGGGCTACACCTTC. This gives the protein CASSLLDRGGGYTF.

This sequence joins TRBV7-6 and TRBJ2-1; TRBD2 matches 14 bases. The CDR3 contains 16 residues. Germline lookup yields CDR1 SGHVS and CDR2 FNYEAQ. V trimming: 4 bases; J trimming: 7 bases; junction bases outside the gene matches: 6. CDR3 residues: CASSWRLAGGENEQFF. The CDR3 bases are TGTGCCAGCAGCTGGCGACTAGCGGGGGGGGAAAATGAGCAGTTCTTC.

V usage is TRBV20-1 and J usage is TRBJ2-6; D might be TRBD1 (6 bases). V was trimmed by 3 bases and J by 2 bases, leaving 8 bases between them. This CDR3 spans 14 amino acids. CDR1 is DFQATT and CDR2 is SNEGSKA in the germline V gene (reference sequence). CDR3 in DNA: TGCAGTGCTAGGTGGACAGCTGGGGCCAACGTCCTGACTTTC. Amino acids: CSARWTAGANVLTF.

This clonotype has at least ten counts. This chain links TRBV2 with TRBJ2-3, with 9 bases matching TRBD1. Germline loops: CDR1 SNHLY, CDR2 FYNNEI. The J segment lost 1 base and the V segment lost 7 bases, leaving 3 bases of the junction unmatched. The CDR3 totals 14 residues. The CDR3 reads CASTRDRGTDTQYF. CDR3 DNA: TGTGCCAGCACCCGGGACAGGGGCACAGATACGCAGTATTTT.

A word on this clonotype: At one end the junction does not follow the germline gene, possibly because of a read error. The rearrangement uses TRBV7-6 and TRBJ2-2; D perhaps matches TRBD2 (6 bases). This CDR3 comprises 15 residues. Germline values: CDR1 SGHVS, CDR2 FNYEAQ. The CDR3 region is CASSIAAGAGGELFF. The CDR3 coding sequence is TGTGCCAGCAGCATAGCGGCGGGCGCAGGCGGGGAGCTGTTTTTT.

This clonotype has a count of ten or more. V and J are TRBV3-1 and TRBJ2-3; 9 nucleotides agree with TRBD2. The V gene's germline CDR1 is LGHDT and CDR2 YNNKEL (reference sequence). The CDR3 covers 16 residues. V trimming: 3 bases; J trimming: 6 bases; junction bases outside the gene matches: 10. The CDR3 bases are TGTGCCAGCAGCCATGAGCGGGGGGTCTTCATGGATACGCAGTATTTT. This codes for CASSHERGVFMDTQYF.

Details on this clonotype: This clone may be a read error of a much larger clone one base away. V is TRBV10-1 and J is TRBJ2-7; maybe TRBD2 (6 bases). V gave up 0 bases and J gave up 2 bases, with 11 bases separating them. CDR3 length: 15 residues. CDR1 WNHNN and CDR2 SYGVQD come from the germline V gene (reference sequence). The CDR3 DNA sequence: TGCGCCAGCAGTGAGTCGCGGGACGGCACCTACGAGCAGTACTTC. It translates to CASSESRDGTYEQYF.

This clonotype was detected only a few times. The chain couples TRBV3-1 to TRBJ2-1; 13 bases fit TRBD2. Trimming removed 2 bases from V and 6 bases from J; junction bases left unmatched: 7. The germline gives CDR1 LGHDT, CDR2 YNNKEL (reference sequence). The CDR3 spans 17 residues. DNA for the CDR3: TGTGCCAGCAGCCAACTCCTACTAGCGGGGGGGGGCAATGAGCAGTTCTTC. Its protein is CASSQLLLAGGGNEQFF.

This clonotype was observed at least ten times. The chain has TRBV18 and TRBJ1-1; D gene unclear. V was pared by 4 bases and J by 5 bases, with 5 bases between. This CDR3 region has 11 residues. Germline V gives CDR1 KGHSH, CDR2 LQKENI. The CDR3 sequence is CASSQVTEAFF. The CDR3 DNA sequence: TGTGCCAGCTCACAGGTAACTGAAGCTTTCTTT. Variable domain in full (rest from reference TRBV18 and TRBJ1-1): NAGVMQNPRHLVRRRGQEARLRCSPMKGHSHVYWYRQLPEEGLKFMVYLQKENIIDESGMPKERFSAEFPKEGPSILRIQQVVRGDSAAYFCASSQVTEAFFGQGTRLTVV.

This clonotype was seen many times. J is TRBJ2-3 and V is TRBV7-9, with D possibly TRBD2 on 5 matching bases. The V gene's germline CDR1 is SEHNR and CDR2 FQNEAQ (reference sequence). This CDR3 has 16 amino acids. Between the trimmed V and J ends, which lost 2 bases and 3 bases, there was a span of 15 bases. CDR3 nucleotides: TGTGCCAGCAGCTTACTGGCAGGACTTTATACAGATACGCAGTATTTT. As protein: CASSLLAGLYTDTQYF.

This clonotype occurred a few times. V is TRBV2 and J is TRBJ1-3, with D uncertain. CDR3 length: 13 amino acids. V shed 8 bases and J shed 0 bases, with 8 bases lying between them. Germline CDR1 is SNHLY and CDR2 is FYNNEI. The CDR3 loop is CASETNSGNTIYF. The DNA of the CDR3 is TGTGCCAGCGAGACAAACTCTGGAAACACCATATATTTT.

This clonotype was recorded many times. This sequence joins TRBV20-1 and TRBJ2-3; D gene uncertain. Between the trimmed V and J ends, which lost 0 bases and 2 bases, there was a span of 12 bases. CDR1 is DFQATT, CDR2 SNEGSKA, per germline (reference sequence). The CDR3 consists of 15 residues. CDR3 amino acids: CSARDLKRHTDTQYF. The CDR3 nucleotides are TGCAGTGCTAGAGATCTGAAGAGGCACACAGATACGCAGTATTTT.

This clonotype was seen many times. The genes are TRBV6-5 and TRBJ1-4; D may be TRBD1 (5 bases). The CDR3 consists of 12 residues. Germline V gives CDR1 MNHEY, CDR2 SVGAGI. V dropped 2 bases and J dropped 11 bases, with 9 bases sitting between them. The CDR3 region is CASSYTQGKLFF. The CDR3 DNA follows: TGTGCCAGCAGTTACACGCAGGGTAAACTGTTTTTT.

In this sample, this clonotype turned up a few times. The V call is TRBV20-1, the J call TRBJ1-1; D unresolved. This CDR3 has 13 amino acids. CDR1 and CDR2 (germline): DFQATT, SNEGSKA (reference sequence). The V end was cut by 2 bases, the J end by 4 bases, with 11 bases between. CDR3 residues: CSARMSVVTEAFF. CDR3 DNA: TGCAGTGCTAGAATGAGTGTGGTCACTGAAGCTTTCTTT.

This clonotype was recorded many times. The chain couples TRBV7-2 to TRBJ2-3; TRBD2 agrees at 11 bases. Looked up from germline, CDR1 is SGHTA and CDR2 is FQGNSA. The CDR3 spans 16 residues. J gave up 4 bases and V 1 base, and 4 bases lay outside the gene matches. For the CDR3, the DNA is TGTGCCAGCAGCTTAGGTCTAGCGGGGGGCGCAGATACGCAGTATTTT. This encodes CASSLGLAGGADTQYF.

The table lists this clonotype with many counts. One end of the junction does not line up with germline, which may come from a read error. The V call is TRBV5-1, the J call TRBJ1-1; D gene ambiguous. Germline assignment: CDR1 SGHRS and CDR2 YFSETQ. The CDR3 runs to 14 residues. This chain's CDR3 is CASSLATANTEAFF. The CDR3 nucleotides read TGTGCCAGCAGCTTAGCAACCGCGAACACTGAAGCTTTCTTT.

As for this clonotype: A read error is possible here, since a much larger clone lies one base away. V gene TRBV6-5 combines with J gene TRBJ2-3, with D perhaps assigned TRBD1 or TRBD2 (5 bases each). The CDR3 has 16 amino acids. Germline V lookup: CDR1 MNHEY, CDR2 SVGAGI. CDR3 nucleotide sequence: TGTGCCAGCGGTTACAGGCGGACTTCGACCACAGATACGCAGTATTTT. Translated, it gives CASGYRRTSTTDTQYF.

The sample holds many counts of this clonotype. The CDR3 coding sequence is TGTGCCTGGAGTCGTGTAGCGGGGGGATTCACAGATACGCAGTATTTT. Translated, it gives CAWSRVAGGFTDTQYF. The rearrangement links TRBV30 to TRBJ2-3; TRBD2 matches 10 bases. This CDR3 is 16 amino acids long. Germline CDR1 reads GTSNPN; CDR2 reads SVGIG (reference sequence). V gave up 2 bases and J gave up 2 bases; unmatched junction bases: 7.

Concerning this clonotype itself: Just one base apart from a much larger clone, this may be a read error. The chain combines TRBV2 with TRBJ2-5; the D is unclear. The closer fit of TRBJ2-1 to the DNA end suggests the J call may be wrong. The CDR3 length is 12 residues. The germline V gene encodes CDR1 SNHLY and CDR2 FYNNEI. CDR3 sequence reads: CASSGMGYEQFF. The CDR3 nucleotides are TGTGCCAGCAGTGGAATGGGCTACGAGCAGTTCTTC.

This clonotype was counted at least ten times. At one end, the junction sequence differs from germline, possibly due to a read error. The chain's CDR3 is CASSLDNVVLLGLYF. For the CDR3, the DNA is TGTGCCAGCAGCTTAGATAATGTCGTGCTTCTAGGCCTGTACTTC. The chain carries TRBV7-8 and TRBJ2-1; D unclear. Germline CDR1 reads SGHVS; CDR2 reads FQNEAQ. CDR3 length: 15 residues.

This clonotype was recorded a few times. The rearrangement uses TRBV28 and TRBJ1-2; 7 bases match TRBD1. The J segment lost 7 bases and the V segment lost 1 base, leaving 9 bases of the junction unmatched. The germline V gene has CDR1 MDHEN and CDR2 SYDVKM. CDR3 size: 15 residues. In DNA, the CDR3 is TGTGCCAGCAGTTTATCCCCGGGGACAGCCTCTGGCTACACCTTC. Its translation is CASSLSPGTASGYTF.

This clonotype was recorded at least ten times. The chain carries TRBV12-3 or TRBV12-4 and TRBJ2-3; 9 nucleotides line up with TRBD1. The CDR3 totals 14 residues. V lost 6 bases, J lost 3 bases, and 4 bases stayed unmatched. CDR3 protein: CASRGQGITDTQYF. The CDR3 DNA sequence: TGTGCCAGCAGAGGACAGGGGATTACAGATACGCAGTATTTT.

This clonotype was seen ten or more times. This chain joins TRBV7-9 and TRBJ2-5; D is perhaps TRBD2 (7 bases). The V and J ends lost 6 bases and 0 bases respectively, with 14 bases between them. Germline V CDR1 and CDR2: SEHNR, FQNEAQ (reference sequence). This CDR3 has 15 amino acids. The CDR3 region has the DNA TGTGCCAGCAGTAGGGGGGGAGCGGACCAAGAGACCCAGTACTTC. Translation gives CASSRGGADQETQYF.

This rearrangement joins TRBV3-1 to TRBJ1-1; D is possibly TRBD1 (5 bases). V gave up 6 bases and J gave up 0 bases, with 14 bases separating them. CDR3 size: 15 residues. Germline V gene lookup returns CDR1 LGHDT and CDR2 YNNKEL (reference sequence). The CDR3 here is CASRPGTGLNTEAFF. In DNA form, the CDR3 reads TGTGCCAGCAGGCCCGGGACGGGCTTGAACACTGAAGCTTTCTTT.